This T cell receptor beta chain was sequenced in a study of blood T cell repertoires in COVID-19. The overall study: Nucleic acid was either cDNA or gDNA, and it came from T cells, B-cell-depleted T cells, or PBMCs.

Original processing notes: Reference gene primers were amplified, and this amplification served to estimate nucleated cell counts. Method: immunoSEQ multiplex PCR; TCRdb's copy keeps in-frame clones and lacks some. V and J calls and clone size follow that table, whereas D and trimming were derived from the DNA. Of 73,000 or so clones listed, more than 85% are singletons. CDR3 length: 13 amino acids. Per the germline V gene, CDR1 is LGHNA and CDR2 is YSLEER. Trimming cost V 4 bases and J 5 bases; bases outside gene matches: 4. The origin of this receptor is a human donor with active COVID-19. The donor label of this sample is uncertain. The V gene is TRBV4-3, the J gene TRBJ1-1; 7 bases are a match to TRBD1. Material for sequencing was peripheral blood. CDR3 in DNA: TGCGCCAGCAGCCTCGACAGGGAAACTGAAGCTTTCTTT. This codes for CASSLDRETEAFF.